In its sample, the clone carrying this TCR beta chain was seen a few times. Its cognate antigen is unknown. The data are from a study of T-cell memory formation after mild COVID-19. Study-level background: TCR clusters showed largely donor specificity. Study-wide findings and caveats: A balance of CD4 and CD8 characterized clones contracting day 15 to 85, whereas later expanders leaned CD4+. Contracting CD4+ clones were located mainly in CM and EM, and CD8+ clones in EMRA.

The CDR3 spans 14 residues. Unmatched junction bases numbered 8, after V lost 5 bases and J lost 6 bases. CDR1 is SSHAT, CDR2 FNYEAQ, per germline (reference sequence). Using its own MiXCR run on the 5' RACE reads, TCRdb lists one record per CDR3 protein. The data hold about 290,000 distinct CDR3 sequences, with roughly 15% observed a single time. The sequence derives from a man in his late teens or twenties who had mild COVID-19 (a few samples of this study predate the infection). Cell type and time point are not known. This rearrangement joins TRBV7-7 to TRBJ2-3; 7 bases are shared with TRBD2. The sample was PBMCs or a T cell subset sorted from them (not recorded which). CDR3 protein: CASSRAGSGDTQYF. Here the CDR3 DNA reads TGTGCCAGCAGCCGAGCGGGATCCGGGGATACGCAGTATTTT.